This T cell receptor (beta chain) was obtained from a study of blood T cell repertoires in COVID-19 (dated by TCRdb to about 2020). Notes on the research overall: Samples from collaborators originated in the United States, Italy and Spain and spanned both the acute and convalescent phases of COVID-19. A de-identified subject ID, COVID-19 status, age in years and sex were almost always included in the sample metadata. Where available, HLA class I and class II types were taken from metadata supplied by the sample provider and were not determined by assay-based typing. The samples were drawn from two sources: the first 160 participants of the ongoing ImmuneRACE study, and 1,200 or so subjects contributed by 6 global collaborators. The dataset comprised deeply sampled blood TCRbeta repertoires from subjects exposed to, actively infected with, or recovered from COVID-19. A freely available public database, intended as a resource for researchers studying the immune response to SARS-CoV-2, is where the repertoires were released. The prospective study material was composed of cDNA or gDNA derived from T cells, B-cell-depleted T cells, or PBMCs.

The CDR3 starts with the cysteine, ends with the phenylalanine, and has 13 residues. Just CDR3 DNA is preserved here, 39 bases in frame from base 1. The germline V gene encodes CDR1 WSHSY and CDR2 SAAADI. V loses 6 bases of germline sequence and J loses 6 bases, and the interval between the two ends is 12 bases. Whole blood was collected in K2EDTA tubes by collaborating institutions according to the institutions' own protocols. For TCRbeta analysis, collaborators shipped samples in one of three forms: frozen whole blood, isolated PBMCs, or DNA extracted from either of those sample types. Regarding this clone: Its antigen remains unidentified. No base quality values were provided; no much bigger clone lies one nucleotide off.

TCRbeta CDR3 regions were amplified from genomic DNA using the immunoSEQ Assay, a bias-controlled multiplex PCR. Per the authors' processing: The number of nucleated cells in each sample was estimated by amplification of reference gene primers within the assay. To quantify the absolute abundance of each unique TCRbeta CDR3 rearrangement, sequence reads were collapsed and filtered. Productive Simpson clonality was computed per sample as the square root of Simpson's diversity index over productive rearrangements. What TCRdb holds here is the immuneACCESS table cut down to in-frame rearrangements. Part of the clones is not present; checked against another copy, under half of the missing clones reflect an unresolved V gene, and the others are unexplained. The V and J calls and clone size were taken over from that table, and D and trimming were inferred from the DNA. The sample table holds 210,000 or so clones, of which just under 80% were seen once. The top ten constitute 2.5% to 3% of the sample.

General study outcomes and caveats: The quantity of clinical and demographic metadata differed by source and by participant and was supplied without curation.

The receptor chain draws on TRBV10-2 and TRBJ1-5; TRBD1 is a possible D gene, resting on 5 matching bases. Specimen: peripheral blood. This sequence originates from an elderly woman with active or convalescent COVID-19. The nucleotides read TGCGCCAGCAGGGGGCGGTCGGGTCAGCCCCAGCATTTT. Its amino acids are CASRGRSGQPQHF.